This T cell receptor beta chain was sequenced for a study of tumor and adjacent non-tumor tissue in lung cancer. Germline-derived CDR1 and CDR2 are DFQATT and SNEGSKA (reference sequence). The CDR3 consists of 14 residues. V was cut by 2 bases and J by 5 bases, with 15 bases left in between. Three rounds of nested PCR, following a modified ARM-PCR protocol, produced the TCRbeta library. TCRdb analysed the multiplex PCR reads with MiXCR anew, one entry per CDR3 protein. The data show 120,000 to 150,000 distinct CDR3 sequences, roughly 66% seen once. The template was RNA from unsorted bulk tissue. With respect to this clonotype: One base away lies a much larger clone, so this may be a sequencing read error.

Specimen: lung tumor tissue. This rearrangement joins TRBV20-1 to TRBJ2-5; D possibly corresponds to TRBD2 (6 bases). This TCR derives from a man in his sixties with small cell lung cancer. The DNA for the CDR3 is TGCAGTGCTAGAATCGTCCCGGGAGCGGAGACCCAGTACTTC. Residues: CSARIVPGAETQYF.